The T cell receptor beta chain described here comes from a study of blood T cells in healthy people across ages. A second PCR, run for about 6 to 11 cycles, used a sample-barcoded 5' primer plus a J-beta primer mix. Each CDR3 protein is one row after TCRdb ran MiXCR on the 5' RACE reads. The table includes over 950,000 distinct CDR3 sequences, 51% detected once. The ends lost 2 bases at V and 0 bases at J; junction bases unmatched: 12. Germline assignment: CDR1 DFQATT and CDR2 SNEGSKA (reference sequence). This CDR3 is 18 amino acids long. The TCR sequence derives from a woman aged 55-70 years in good health. The specimen sequenced was blood. The rearrangement uses TRBV20-1 and TRBJ2-3; 9 positions agree with TRBD1. DNA of the CDR3: TGCAGTGCTAGACCACACCCTCGGACAGGGGCAAGCACAGATACGCAGTATTTT. Protein sequence: CSARPHPRTGASTDTQYF.